This TCR beta chain was observed in a study of blood T cell repertoires in COVID-19. Across the study: COVID-19 samples from acute and convalescent phases originated in the United States, Italy and Spain.

The CDR3 loop spans 15 amino acids. In the authors' workflow: Nucleated cell number was recorded as an estimate derived from reference gene primer amplification. Profiled with immunoSEQ multiplex PCR; TCRdb holds only in-frame clones, not every one. That table supplies the V and J calls and clone size; D and trimming were determined from the DNA. The sample lists more than 200,000 clones; about 80% were seen once. The chain joins TRBV21-1 to TRBJ1-1; TRBD1 is the table's D call and was not checked against the DNA. TRBV21-1 is listed as a pseudogene. The TCR sequence derives from a woman aged 40-49 years with active or convalescent COVID-19. Sequenced: peripheral blood. The CDR3 DNA reads TGTGCCAGCAGCATCCAGGGGGGACAGAACACTGAAGCTTTCTTT. Protein product: CASSIQGGQNTEAFF.